This T cell receptor beta chain appears in the sequencing data of a study of cytomegalovirus exposure and HLA in healthy donors. Trimming cost V 3 bases and J 6 bases; bases outside gene matches: 7. The CDR3 has 14 residues. Germline CDR1 is KGHSH and CDR2 is LQKENI. The PCR used 60 Vbeta and 13 Jbeta primers. In the authors' workflow: In a later analysis, the count reached about 82 million unique TCR beta chains, with about 9.9 million shared. Method: immunoSEQ multiplex PCR; TCRdb's copy keeps in-frame clones and lacks some. Clone size and the V and J calls come from that table; the DNA yielded D and trimming. The table lists some 190,000 clones, around 78% of them singletons.

Sequences were obtained from PBMCs. This TCR was recovered from a man between 18 and 35 years old in good health and CMV-seronegative. This chain joins TRBV18 and TRBJ2-7, with 8 nucleotides matching TRBD1. Here the CDR3 reads CASSPGQGRLEQYF. In nucleotides, the CDR3 is TGTGCCAGCTCACCCGGACAGGGCCGCCTCGAGCAGTACTTC.